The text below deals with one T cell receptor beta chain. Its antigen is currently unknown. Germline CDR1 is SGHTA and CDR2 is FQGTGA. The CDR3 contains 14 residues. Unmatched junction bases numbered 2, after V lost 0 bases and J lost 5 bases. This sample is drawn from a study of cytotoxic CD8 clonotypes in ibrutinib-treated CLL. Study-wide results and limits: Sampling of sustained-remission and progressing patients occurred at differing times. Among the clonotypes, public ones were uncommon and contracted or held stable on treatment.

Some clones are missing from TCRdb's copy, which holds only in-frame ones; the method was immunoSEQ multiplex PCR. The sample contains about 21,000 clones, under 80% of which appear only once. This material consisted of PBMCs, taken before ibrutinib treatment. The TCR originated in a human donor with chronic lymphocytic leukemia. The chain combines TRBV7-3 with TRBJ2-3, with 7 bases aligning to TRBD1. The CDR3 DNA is TGTGCCAGCAGCTTAACAGGGGGCATAGATACGCAGTATTTT. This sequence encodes CASSLTGGIDTQYF. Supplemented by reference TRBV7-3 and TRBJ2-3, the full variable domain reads GAGVSQTPSNKVTEKGKYVELRCDPISGHTALYWYRQSLGQGPEFLIYFQGTGAADDSGLPNDRFFAVRPEGSVSTLKIQRTERGDSAVYLCASSLTGGIDTQYFGPGTRLTVL.